Listed below are T cell receptor beta chains from one sample, sequenced in a study of early T cells in non-severe SARS-CoV-2 infection. MiXCR was run by TCRdb on the 5' RACE reads, yielding one entry per CDR3 protein. The sample contains tens of thousands of distinct CDR3 sequences, around 7% of which appear only once. The sample comprised whole blood. The receptors stem from an adult who was a healthcare worker with PCR-confirmed SARS-CoV-2 infection or an uninfected control (not recorded which). The CDR3 runs from the conserved cysteine through the conserved F or W. A D gene is named only where the DNA matches it firmly. Only part of the rows carry a size: once, few, many, or a class if the clone is expanded.

clone_size d_call j_call v_call cdr3_aa cdr3_nt
few NA TRBJ2-6 TRBV5-1 CASSRPSGANVLTF TGCGCCAGCAGCAGGCCCAGTGGGGCCAACGTCCTGACTTTC
many TRBD2 TRBJ2-3 TRBV7-6 CASSPRRLAGSFTDTQYF TGTGCCAGCAGCCCCCGTCGCCTAGCGGGATCCTTCACAGATACGCAGTATTTT
many NA TRBJ1-1 TRBV7-2 CASSLGGSRNTEAFF TGTGCCAGCAGCTTAGGGGGGAGCAGGAACACTGAAGCTTTCTTT
few TRBD1 TRBJ1-5 TRBV20-1 CSARTGDNQPQHF TGCAGTGCCCGGACAGGGGACAATCAGCCCCAGCATTTT
few NA TRBJ2-5 TRBV27 CASSSPGRGTTQYF TGTGCCAGCAGTTCTCCGGGACGGGGAACGACCCAGTACTTC
many TRBD2 TRBJ2-1 TRBV15 CATSRAGLAANEQFF TGTGCCACCAGCAGGGCGGGACTAGCGGCCAATGAGCAGTTCTTC
many NA TRBJ1-1 TRBV12-3/TRBV12-4 CASSLRTPTEAFF TGTGCCAGCAGTTTAAGGACGCCTACTGAAGCTTTCTTT
many TRBD2 TRBJ2-5 TRBV4-1 CASSQDRAGEETQYF TGCGCCAGCAGCCAAGACCGAGCGGGAGAAGAGACCCAGTACTTC
NA NA TRBJ2-7 TRBV6-6 CASSYSPLSEQYF TGTGCCAGCAGTTACTCACCCCTGTCCGAGCAGTACTTC
NA NA TRBJ2-1 TRBV11-2 CASSLQLDSYNEQFF TGTGCCAGCAGCCTCCAACTAGACTCCTACAATGAGCAGTTCTTC
NA NA TRBJ1-6 TRBV6-1 CASSERGARNSPLHF TGTGCCAGCAGTGAAAGGGGCGCGAGGAATTCACCCCTCCACTTT
NA NA TRBJ2-3 TRBV4-2 CASSQEAVTDTQYF TGTGCCAGCAGCCAAGAGGCGGTCACAGATACGCAGTATTTT
few NA TRBJ2-5 TRBV11-2 CASSVMTEFRETQYF TGTGCCAGCAGCGTTATGACCGAGTTCCGGGAGACCCAGTACTTC
many TRBD1 TRBJ1-5 TRBV20-1 CSAGTGNQPQHF TGCAGTGCTGGGACAGGCAATCAGCCCCAGCATTTT
few NA TRBJ2-7 TRBV20-1 CSARDRYGGTYEQYF TGCAGTGCTAGAGATCGTTACGGAGGGACCTACGAGCAGTACTTC
many NA TRBJ1-2 TRBV20-1 CSARVQGLLNGYTF TGCAGTGCTAGAGTTCAGGGGCTCTTAAATGGCTACACCTTC
medium-sized NA TRBJ2-7 TRBV6-6 CASRPTGLLGEQYF TGTGCCAGCAGGCCCACAGGGCTACTGGGGGAGCAGTACTTC
many NA TRBJ2-3 TRBV11-3 CASSHRSSTDTQYF TGTGCCAGCAGTCATCGATCAAGCACAGATACGCAGTATTTT
NA TRBD2 TRBJ2-1 TRBV12-3/TRBV12-4 CASSSSSGLAGIYNEQFF TGTGCCAGCAGTTCGAGTTCCGGACTAGCGGGCATCTACAATGAGCAGTTCTTC
once NA TRBJ2-7 TRBV7-9 CASSLGGVWNEQYF TGTGCCAGCAGCCTTGGCGGTGTTTGGAACGAGCAGTACTTC
few TRBD1 TRBJ2-5 TRBV29-1 CSVTGSETQYF TGCAGCGTGACAGGGAGCGAGACCCAGTACTTC
many TRBD2 TRBJ2-3 TRBV2 CASSAPTSGRTDTQYF TGTGCCAGCAGCGCACCGACTAGCGGGAGGACAGATACGCAGTATTTT
many NA TRBJ1-2 TRBV5-5 CASSLVAGLGSYTF TGTGCCAGCAGCTTGGTGGCGGGGCTCGGAAGCTACACCTTC
few TRBD2 TRBJ2-3 TRBV9 CASSARLAGVVRADTQYF TGTGCCAGCAGCGCTCGACTAGCGGGAGTGGTCCGCGCAGATACGCAGTATTTT
many TRBD2 TRBJ2-3 TRBV20-1 CSATQREWVTDTQYF TGCAGTGCAACCCAGCGGGAGTGGGTCACAGATACGCAGTATTTT
NA NA TRBJ1-1 TRBV20-1 CSARGDTEAFF TGCAGTGCTAGAGGCGACACTGAAGCTTTCTTT
many TRBD1 TRBJ2-1 TRBV19 CASSKYRGTSLGEQFF TGTGCCAGTAGTAAGTACAGGGGCACATCGTTAGGTGAGCAGTTCTTC
NA TRBD2 TRBJ2-1 TRBV4-2 CASSHSEGLAGGTYNEQFF TGTGCCAGCAGCCATTCAGAGGGACTAGCGGGAGGGACATACAATGAGCAGTTCTTC
many NA TRBJ1-1 TRBV14 CASSQETIEAFF TGTGCCAGCAGCCAGGAGACCATTGAAGCTTTCTTT
many NA TRBJ2-3 TRBV29-1 CSVEMNTEVTDTQYF TGCAGCGTTGAAATGAATACTGAGGTAACAGATACGCAGTATTTT
few NA TRBJ1-1 TRBV7-9 CASSANTNTEAFF TGTGCCAGCAGCGCAAACACGAACACTGAAGCTTTCTTT
few TRBD1 TRBJ1-6 TRBV10-3 CAISVYDREYSPLHF TGTGCCATCAGTGTATACGACAGGGAATATTCACCCCTCCACTTT
few NA TRBJ2-7 TRBV7-2 CASSSRNRPPYEQYF TGTGCCAGCAGCTCGCGCAATCGGCCCCCCTACGAGCAGTACTTC
many NA TRBJ2-7 TRBV21-1 CASSRDGGYEQYF TGTGCCAGCAGCAGGGACGGGGGATACGAGCAGTACTTC
many NA TRBJ2-1 TRBV30 CAWGVRVPGLKNEQFF TGTGCCTGGGGTGTACGGGTGCCAGGGCTGAAAAATGAGCAGTTCTTC
NA NA TRBJ2-2 TRBV7-9 CASSLTGFRRTGELFF TGTGCCAGCAGCCTGACGGGGTTTAGAAGGACCGGGGAGCTGTTTTTT
NA NA TRBJ2-1 TRBV9 CASSVDRDLNNEQFF TGTGCCAGCAGCGTCGACCGGGACCTCAACAATGAGCAGTTCTTC
many NA TRBJ2-7 TRBV18 CASSPGDQTYEQYF TGTGCCAGCTCACCAGGGGACCAAACCTACGAGCAGTACTTC
many TRBD1 TRBJ2-5 TRBV7-7 CASSADRAGETQYF TGTGCCAGCAGCGCGGACAGGGCCGGGGAGACCCAGTACTTC
few NA TRBJ2-5 TRBV20-1 CSARHGGPLQETQYF TGCAGTGCTAGACACGGTGGACCCTTGCAAGAGACCCAGTACTTC
NA TRBD2 TRBJ2-3 TRBV5-1 CASSLAILAGVDTQYF TGCGCCAGCAGCTTGGCCATCCTAGCGGGAGTGGATACGCAGTATTTT
many NA TRBJ1-5 TRBV10-1 CASSESLAGRQPQHF TGCGCCAGCAGTGAGTCGTTGGCAGGGAGGCAGCCCCAGCATTTT
few TRBD2 TRBJ2-2 TRBV12-3/TRBV12-4 CASSSTSGRRGTGELFF TGTGCCAGCAGTTCAACTAGCGGGAGGCGGGGCACCGGGGAGCTGTTTTTT
many TRBD2 TRBJ2-1 TRBV25-1 CASSAPLAGGPASYNEQFF TGTGCCAGCAGTGCCCCCCTTGCGGGAGGGCCGGCTTCCTACAATGAGCAGTTCTTC
many TRBD2 TRBJ2-7 TRBV11-2 CASSLASGLGEQYF TGTGCCAGCAGCTTGGCTAGCGGCCTCGGCGAGCAGTACTTC
few NA TRBJ2-2 TRBV24-1 CATSDSADRTGELFF TGTGCCACCAGTGATTCGGCAGACCGCACCGGGGAGCTGTTTTTT
few NA TRBJ2-7 TRBV12-3/TRBV12-4 CASSYGDAYEQYF TGTGCCAGCAGTTATGGTGATGCCTACGAGCAGTACTTC
medium-sized TRBD1 TRBJ2-7 TRBV20-1 CSARLRQGGEQYF TGCAGTGCTAGACTTAGACAGGGGGGCGAGCAGTACTTC
few NA TRBJ2-6 TRBV28 CASSSLPLSGANVLTF TGTGCCAGCAGTTCCCTCCCCCTCTCTGGGGCCAACGTCCTGACTTTC
medium-sized TRBD2 TRBJ2-5 TRBV20-1 CSARPLAGGDSETQYF TGCAGTGCTAGACCACTAGCGGGAGGGGATAGCGAGACCCAGTACTTC
many NA TRBJ2-1 TRBV7-9 CASSPWTEYNEQFF TGTGCCAGCAGCCCCTGGACAGAGTACAATGAGCAGTTCTTC